This T cell receptor beta chain was recorded in a study of response to subunit inactivated influenza vaccine. Overall study results and limits: Authors suggested seasonal influenza vaccinations each recruit few new T cells.

Germline loops: CDR1 SGHVS, CDR2 FQNEAQ. CDR3 length: 15 residues. V was clipped by 5 bases and J by 9 bases, with 17 bases between them. TCRdb processed the RT-PCR reads anew with MiXCR; each CDR3 protein has one entry. The profile shows about 310,000 distinct CDR3 sequences, over 20% of them singletons. This clonotype was observed at least ten times. Its antigen is currently unknown. The J gene is TRBJ1-6, the V gene TRBV7-8; unclear D gene. Source: PBMCs from blood, taken 21 months after vaccination. The origin of this receptor is a man aged 45 to 70 who received an inactivated influenza vaccine. Written as DNA, the CDR3 is TGTGCCAGCAGCGCCGCCGCGGGAGTTAGTTCACCCCTCCACTTT. It yields the protein CASSAAAGVSSPLHF.